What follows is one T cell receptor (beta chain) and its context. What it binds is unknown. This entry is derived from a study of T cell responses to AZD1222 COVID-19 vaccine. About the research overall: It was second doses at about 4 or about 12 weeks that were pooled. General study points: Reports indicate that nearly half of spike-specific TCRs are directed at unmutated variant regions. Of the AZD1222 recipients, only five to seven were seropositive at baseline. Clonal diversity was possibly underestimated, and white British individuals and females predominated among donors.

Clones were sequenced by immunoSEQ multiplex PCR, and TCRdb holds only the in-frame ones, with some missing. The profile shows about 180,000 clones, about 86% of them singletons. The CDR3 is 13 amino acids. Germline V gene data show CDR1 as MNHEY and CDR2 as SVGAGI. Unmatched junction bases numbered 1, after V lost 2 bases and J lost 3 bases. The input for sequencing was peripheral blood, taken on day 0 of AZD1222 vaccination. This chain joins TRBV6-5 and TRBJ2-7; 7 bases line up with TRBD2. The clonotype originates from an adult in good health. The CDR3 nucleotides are TGTGCCAGCAGTTACGGGGAGGGCTACGAGCAGTACTTC. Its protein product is CASSYGEGYEQYF.